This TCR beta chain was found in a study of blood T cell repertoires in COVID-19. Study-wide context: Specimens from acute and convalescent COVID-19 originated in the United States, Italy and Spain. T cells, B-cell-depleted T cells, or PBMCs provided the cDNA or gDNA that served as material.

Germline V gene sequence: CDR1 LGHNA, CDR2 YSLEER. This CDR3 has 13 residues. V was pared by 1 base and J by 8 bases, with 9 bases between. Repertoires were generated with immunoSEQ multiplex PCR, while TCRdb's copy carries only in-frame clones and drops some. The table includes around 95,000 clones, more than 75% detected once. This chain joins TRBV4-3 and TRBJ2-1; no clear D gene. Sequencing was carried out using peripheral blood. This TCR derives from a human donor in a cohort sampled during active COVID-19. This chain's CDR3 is CASSQATTDEQFF. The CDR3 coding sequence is TGCGCCAGCAGCCAAGCGACAACGGATGAGCAGTTCTTC.